This T cell receptor beta chain derives from a study of blood T cell repertoires in COVID-19. Study details: COVID-19 samples collected from the United States, Italy and Spain covered acute and convalescent phases.

Original handling: Reference gene primer amplification gave estimated nucleated cell counts. Libraries were prepared by immunoSEQ multiplex PCR; TCRdb keeps only in-frame clonotypes and omits some of them. That table supplies the V and J calls and clone size; D and trimming were determined from the DNA. Here the sample spans around 220,000 clones, 70% to 90% being singletons. The V end was cut by 0 bases, the J end by 9 bases, with 13 bases between. This CDR3 is built from 14 residues. CDR1 SGHDT and CDR2 YYEEEE come from the germline V gene. The clonotype comes from a woman aged 40 to 49 who had recovered from COVID-19. Sequencing input: peripheral blood. The gene calls are TRBV5-6 and TRBJ1-3, with D possibly TRBD1 on 5 matching bases. CDR3: CASSLVGRESTIYF. The DNA of the CDR3 is TGTGCCAGCAGCTTGGTCGGCAGGGAAAGCACCATATATTTT.